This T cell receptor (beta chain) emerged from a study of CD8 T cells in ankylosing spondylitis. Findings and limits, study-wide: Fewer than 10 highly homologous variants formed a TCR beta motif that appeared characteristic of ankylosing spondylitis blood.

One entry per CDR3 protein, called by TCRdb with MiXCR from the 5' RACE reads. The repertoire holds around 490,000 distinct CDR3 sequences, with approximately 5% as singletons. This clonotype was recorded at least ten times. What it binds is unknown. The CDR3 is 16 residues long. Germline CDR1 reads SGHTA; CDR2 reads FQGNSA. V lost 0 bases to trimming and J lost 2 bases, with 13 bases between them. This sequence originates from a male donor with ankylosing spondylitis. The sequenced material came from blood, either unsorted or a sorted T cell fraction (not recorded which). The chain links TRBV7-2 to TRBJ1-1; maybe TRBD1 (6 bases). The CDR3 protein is CASSLAGGPANTEAFF. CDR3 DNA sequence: TGTGCCAGCAGCTTAGCGGGGGGGCCAGCAAACACTGAAGCTTTCTTT. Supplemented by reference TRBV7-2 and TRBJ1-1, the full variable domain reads GAGVSQSPSNKVTEKGKDVELRCDPISGHTALYWYRQSLGQGLEFLIYFQGNSAPDKSGLPSDRFSAERTGGSVSTLTIQRTQQEDSAVYLCASSLAGGPANTEAFFGQGTRLTVV.